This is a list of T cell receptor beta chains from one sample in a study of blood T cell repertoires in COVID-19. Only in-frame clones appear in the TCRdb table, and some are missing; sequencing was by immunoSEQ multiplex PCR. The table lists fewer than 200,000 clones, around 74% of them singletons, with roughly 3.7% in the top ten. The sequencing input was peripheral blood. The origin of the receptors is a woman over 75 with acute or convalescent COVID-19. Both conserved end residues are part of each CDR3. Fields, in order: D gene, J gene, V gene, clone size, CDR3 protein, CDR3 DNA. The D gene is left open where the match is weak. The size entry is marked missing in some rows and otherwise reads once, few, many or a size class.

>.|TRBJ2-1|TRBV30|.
CAWSPTGTNLFNEQFF
TGTGCCTGGAGCCCCACCGGGACAAATTTATTCAATGAGCAGTTCTTC
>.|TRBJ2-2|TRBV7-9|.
CASSLAGPRNTGELFF
TGTGCCAGCAGCTTAGCGGGGCCCCGGAACACCGGGGAGCTGTTTTTT
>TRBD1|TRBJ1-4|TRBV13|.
CASSAGDREVEKLFF
TGTGCCAGCAGCGCAGGGGACAGGGAAGTGGAAAAACTGTTTTTT
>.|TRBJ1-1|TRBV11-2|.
CASSLAPTEAFF
TGTGCCAGCAGCTTAGCCCCAACTGAAGCTTTCTTT
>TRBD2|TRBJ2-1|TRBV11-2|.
CASSSQLAGGYEQFF
TGTGCCAGCAGCTCCCAACTAGCGGGAGGTTATGAGCAGTTCTTC
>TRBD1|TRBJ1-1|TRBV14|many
CASSVRQGALAEAFF
TGTGCCAGCAGCGTTCGACAGGGGGCATTGGCTGAAGCTTTCTTT
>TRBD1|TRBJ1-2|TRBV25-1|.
CASRETGADGYTF
TGTGCCAGCAGAGAGACAGGGGCGGATGGCTACACCTTC
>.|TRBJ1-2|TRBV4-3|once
CASSQVSGLYGYTF
TGCGCCAGCAGCCAAGTTTCTGGGCTCTATGGCTACACCTTC
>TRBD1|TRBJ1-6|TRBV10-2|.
CASSDPGTGNSPLHF
TGCGCCAGCAGTGACCCCGGGACAGGCAATTCACCCCTCCACTTT
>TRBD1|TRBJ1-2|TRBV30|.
CARRDSKYYGYTF
TGTGCCCGCCGGGACAGCAAGTACTATGGCTACACCTTC
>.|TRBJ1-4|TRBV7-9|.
CASSLRVNEKLFF
TGTGCCAGCAGCCTCAGGGTTAATGAAAAACTGTTTTTT
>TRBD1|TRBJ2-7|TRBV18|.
CASSKGQGISYEQYF
TGTGCCAGCTCAAAAGGACAGGGAATCTCCTACGAGCAGTACTTC
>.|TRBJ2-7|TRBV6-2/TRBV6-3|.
CASSYNYEQYF
TGTGCCAGCAGTTATAATTACGAGCAGTACTTC
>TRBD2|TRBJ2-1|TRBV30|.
CAWSDHLGLAGGGQFF
TGTGCCTGGAGTGATCACCTCGGATTAGCGGGAGGGGGGCAGTTCTTC
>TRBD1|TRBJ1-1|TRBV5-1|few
CASSLGGGPGQRTSLTYTEAFF
TGCGCCAGCAGCTTGGGTGGCGGACCGGGACAGAGGACTTCCTTAACTTACACTGAAGCTTTCTTT
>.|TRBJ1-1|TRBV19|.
CASSLTLNTEAFF
TGTGCCAGTAGTCTGACACTGAACACTGAAGCTTTCTTT
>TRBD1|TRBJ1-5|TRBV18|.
CASSPPTGQGNQPQHF
TGTGCCAGCTCACCACCGACGGGACAGGGAAATCAGCCCCAGCATTTT
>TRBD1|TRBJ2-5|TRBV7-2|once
CASSPTGTGKETQYF
TGTGCCAGCAGCCCCACCGGGACAGGCAAAGAGACCCAGTACTTC
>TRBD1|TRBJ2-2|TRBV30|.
CAWSRVTGVSGELFF
TGTGCCTGGAGTCGCGTGACAGGGGTATCCGGGGAGCTGTTTTTT
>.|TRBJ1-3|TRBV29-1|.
CSVGEGGGGNTIYF
TGCAGCGTTGGGGAGGGTGGAGGCGGAAACACCATATATTTT
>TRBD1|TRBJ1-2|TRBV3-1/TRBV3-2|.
CASRQRDREYGYTF
TGTGCCAGCAGACAAAGGGACAGGGAATATGGCTACACCTTC
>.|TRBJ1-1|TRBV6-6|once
CASRLGSHNTEAFF
TGTGCCAGCAGGCTCGGGAGTCATAACACTGAAGCTTTCTTT
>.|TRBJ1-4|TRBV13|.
CASSATGPPNEKLFF
TGTGCCAGCAGCGCCACAGGGCCACCTAATGAAAAACTGTTTTTT
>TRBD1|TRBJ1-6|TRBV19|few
CASSDRQGARGSPLHF
TGTGCCAGTAGCGACCGACAGGGGGCGCGGGGTTCACCCCTCCACTTT
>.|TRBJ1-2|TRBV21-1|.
CATLRRASSNYGYTF
TGTGCCACCCTTAGGAGGGCATCCTCTAACTATGGCTACACCTTC
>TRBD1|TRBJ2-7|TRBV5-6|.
CASSLTGGGYEQYF
TGTGCCAGCAGCTTGACAGGGGGCGGATACGAGCAGTACTTC